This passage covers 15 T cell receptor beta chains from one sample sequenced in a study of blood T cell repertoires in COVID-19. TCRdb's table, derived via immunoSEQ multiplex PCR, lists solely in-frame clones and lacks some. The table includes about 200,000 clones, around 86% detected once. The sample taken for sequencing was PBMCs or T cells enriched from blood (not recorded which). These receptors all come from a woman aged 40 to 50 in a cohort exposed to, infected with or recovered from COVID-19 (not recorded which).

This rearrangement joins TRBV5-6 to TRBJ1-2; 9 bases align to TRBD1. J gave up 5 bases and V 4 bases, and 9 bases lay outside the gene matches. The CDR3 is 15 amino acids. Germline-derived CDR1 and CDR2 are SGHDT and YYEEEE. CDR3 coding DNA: TGTGCCAGCAGCACCGGGACAGGGCCATTGTATGGCTACACCTTC. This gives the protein CASSTGTGPLYGYTF.

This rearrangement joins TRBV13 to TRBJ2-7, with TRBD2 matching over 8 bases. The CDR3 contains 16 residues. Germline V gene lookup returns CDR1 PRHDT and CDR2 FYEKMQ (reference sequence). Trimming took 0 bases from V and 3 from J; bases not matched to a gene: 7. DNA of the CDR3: TGTGCCAGCAGCTTAGGGGCGGCGGGAGGTCGCTACGAGCAGTACTTC. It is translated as CASSLGAAGGRYEQYF.

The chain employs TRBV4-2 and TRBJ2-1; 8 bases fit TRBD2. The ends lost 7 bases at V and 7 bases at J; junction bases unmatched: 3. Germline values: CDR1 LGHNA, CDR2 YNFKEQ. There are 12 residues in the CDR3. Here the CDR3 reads CASNIAGNEQFF. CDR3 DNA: TGTGCCAGCAACATAGCGGGAAATGAGCAGTTCTTC.

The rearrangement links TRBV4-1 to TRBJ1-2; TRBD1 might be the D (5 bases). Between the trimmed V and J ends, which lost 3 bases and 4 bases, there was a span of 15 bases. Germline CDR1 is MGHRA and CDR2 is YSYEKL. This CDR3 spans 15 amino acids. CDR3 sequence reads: CASSQKEGVGYGYTF. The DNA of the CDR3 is TGCGCCAGCAGCCAGAAAGAAGGGGTTGGCTATGGCTACACCTTC.

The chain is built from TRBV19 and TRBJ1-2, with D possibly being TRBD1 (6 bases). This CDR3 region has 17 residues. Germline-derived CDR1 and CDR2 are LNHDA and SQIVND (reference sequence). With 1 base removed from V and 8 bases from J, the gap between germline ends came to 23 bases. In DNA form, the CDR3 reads TGTGCCAGTAGTATAGTCGTTCACCTCAGGGGAGCGGAGGGCTACACCTTC. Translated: CASSIVVHLRGAEGYTF.

The chain's CDR3 is CASSFAPLVGPEQYF. As DNA, the CDR3 is TGTGCCAGCAGCTTTGCGCCACTAGTGGGTCCCGAGCAGTACTTC. The J gene is TRBJ2-7, the V gene TRBV11-2; the D gene is possibly TRBD2 (5 bases). Germline values: CDR1 SGHAT, CDR2 FQNNGV. The CDR3 sequence is 15 residues long. Between the trimmed V and J ends, which lost 3 bases and 6 bases, there was a span of 18 bases.

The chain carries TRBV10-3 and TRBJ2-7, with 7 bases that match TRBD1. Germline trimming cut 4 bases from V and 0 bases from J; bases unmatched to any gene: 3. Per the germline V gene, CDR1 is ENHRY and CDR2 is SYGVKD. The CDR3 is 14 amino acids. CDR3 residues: CAISVTGASYEQYF. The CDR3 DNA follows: TGTGCCATCAGTGTTACAGGGGCCTCCTACGAGCAGTACTTC.

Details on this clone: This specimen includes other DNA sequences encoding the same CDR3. CDR3 coding DNA: TGTGCCAGCAGTGAAGCGGGGGGCTCCTACAATGAGCAGTTCTTC. Its translation: CASSEAGGSYNEQFF. The chain carries TRBV6-1 and TRBJ2-1; weak D call: TRBD2 (6 bases). The CDR3 sequence is 15 residues long. Germline-derived CDR1 and CDR2 are MNHNS and SASEGT. V shed 0 bases and J shed 0 bases, with 6 bases lying between them.

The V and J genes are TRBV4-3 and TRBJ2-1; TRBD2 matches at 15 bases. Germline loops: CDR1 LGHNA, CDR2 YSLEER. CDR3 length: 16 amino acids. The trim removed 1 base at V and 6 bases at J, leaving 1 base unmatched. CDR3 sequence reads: CASSQGTSGRANEQFF. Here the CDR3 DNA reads TGCGCCAGCAGCCAAGGGACTAGCGGGAGGGCCAATGAGCAGTTCTTC.

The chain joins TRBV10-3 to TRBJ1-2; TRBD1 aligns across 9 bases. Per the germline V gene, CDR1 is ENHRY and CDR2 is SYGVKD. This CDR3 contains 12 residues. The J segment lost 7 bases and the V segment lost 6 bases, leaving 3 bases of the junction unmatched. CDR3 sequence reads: CAIRGDRAGYTF. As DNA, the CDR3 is TGTGCCATCAGGGGGGACAGGGCTGGCTACACCTTC.

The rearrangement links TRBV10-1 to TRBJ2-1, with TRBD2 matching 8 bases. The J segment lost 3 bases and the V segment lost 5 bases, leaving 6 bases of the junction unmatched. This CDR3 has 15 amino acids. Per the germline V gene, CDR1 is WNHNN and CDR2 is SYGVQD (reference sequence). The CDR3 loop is CASSRTSGSYNEQFF. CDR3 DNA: TGCGCCAGCAGTCGTACTAGCGGAAGCTACAATGAGCAGTTCTTC.

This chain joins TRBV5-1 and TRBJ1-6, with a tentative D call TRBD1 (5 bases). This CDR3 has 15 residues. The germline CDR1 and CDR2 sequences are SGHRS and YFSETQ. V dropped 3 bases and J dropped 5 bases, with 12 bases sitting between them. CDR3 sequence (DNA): TGCGCCAGCAGCTCTAAGGGGATGCATAATTCACCCCTCCACTTT. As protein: CASSSKGMHNSPLHF.

CDR3 DNA sequence: TGTGCCAGCAGCGAATCTACAGGGGGAAGTCAGCCCCAGCATTTT. This gives the protein CASSESTGGSQPQHF. The rearrangement uses TRBV5-8 and TRBJ1-5, with 8 bases fitting TRBD1. The CDR3 length is 15 residues. Trimming cost V 4 bases and J 6 bases; bases outside gene matches: 9. CDR1 and CDR2 from the germline V gene are SGHTS and YDEGEE.

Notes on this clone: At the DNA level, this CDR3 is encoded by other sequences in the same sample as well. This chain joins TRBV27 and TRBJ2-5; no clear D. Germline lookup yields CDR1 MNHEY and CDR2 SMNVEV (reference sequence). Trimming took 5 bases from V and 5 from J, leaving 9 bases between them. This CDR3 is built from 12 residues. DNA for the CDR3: TGTGCCAGCAGTCCGGTCGGGGAGACCCAGTACTTC. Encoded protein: CASSPVGETQYF.

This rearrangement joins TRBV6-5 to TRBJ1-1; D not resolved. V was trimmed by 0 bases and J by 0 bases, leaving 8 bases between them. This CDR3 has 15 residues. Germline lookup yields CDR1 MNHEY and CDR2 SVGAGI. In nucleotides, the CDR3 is TGTGCCAGCAGTTACTCGAACCAGATGAACACTGAAGCTTTCTTT. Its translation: CASSYSNQMNTEAFF.